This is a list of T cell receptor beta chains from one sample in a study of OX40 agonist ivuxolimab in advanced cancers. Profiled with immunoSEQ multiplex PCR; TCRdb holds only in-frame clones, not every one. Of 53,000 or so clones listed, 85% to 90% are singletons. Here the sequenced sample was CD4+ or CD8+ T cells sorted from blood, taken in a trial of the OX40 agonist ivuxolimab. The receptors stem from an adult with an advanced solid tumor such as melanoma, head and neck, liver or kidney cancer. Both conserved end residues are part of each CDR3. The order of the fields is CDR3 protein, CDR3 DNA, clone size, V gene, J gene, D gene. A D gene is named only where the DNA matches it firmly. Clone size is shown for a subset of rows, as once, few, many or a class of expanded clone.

CDR3aa: CSVVAGATDTQYF; CDR3nt: TGCAGCGTTGTGGCAGGGGCCACAGATACGCAGTATTTT; abundance: .; v_gene: TRBV29-1; j_gene: TRBJ2-3; d_gene: .
CDR3aa: CASSLDTTGGSYGYTF; CDR3nt: TGCGCCAGCAGCTTGGACACTACAGGGGGAAGCTACGGCTACACCTTC; abundance: .; v_gene: TRBV5-1; j_gene: TRBJ1-2; d_gene: TRBD1
CDR3aa: CASSDSGGSGNTIYF; CDR3nt: TGTGCCAGCAGTGACAGCGGGGGTTCAGGAAACACCATATATTTT; abundance: .; v_gene: TRBV6-4; j_gene: TRBJ1-3; d_gene: .
CDR3aa: CASSDLVRGTYEQYF; CDR3nt: TGCGCCAGCAGTGACCTGGTCAGGGGCACCTACGAGCAGTACTTC; abundance: .; v_gene: TRBV10-2; j_gene: TRBJ2-7; d_gene: .
CDR3aa: CASSPERRNTIYF; CDR3nt: TGTGCCAGCAGCCCGGAGAGGAGAAACACCATATATTTT; abundance: .; v_gene: TRBV7-9; j_gene: TRBJ1-3; d_gene: .
CDR3aa: CASSYSRGIYEQYF; CDR3nt: TGTGCCAGCAGTTACTCCCGGGGGATCTACGAGCAGTACTTC; abundance: .; v_gene: TRBV6-5; j_gene: TRBJ2-7; d_gene: .
CDR3aa: CATSRDILGGTYNEQFF; CDR3nt: TGTGCCACCAGCAGAGACATTTTGGGGGGAACCTACAATGAGCAGTTCTTC; abundance: once; v_gene: TRBV15; j_gene: TRBJ2-1; d_gene: .
CDR3aa: CAIGRRGQRRTEAFF; CDR3nt: TGTGCCATCGGTCGACGGGGACAGCGTCGTACTGAAGCTTTCTTT; abundance: .; v_gene: TRBV10-3; j_gene: TRBJ1-1; d_gene: TRBD1
CDR3aa: CASSTSVGRLNSPLHF; CDR3nt: TGTGCCAGCTCAACGTCCGTCGGACGGCTTAATTCACCCCTCCACTTT; abundance: .; v_gene: TRBV18; j_gene: TRBJ1-6; d_gene: .
CDR3aa: CASSFGREDIQYF; CDR3nt: TGTGCCAGCAGTTTCGGCAGGGAGGACATTCAGTACTTC; abundance: .; v_gene: TRBV28; j_gene: TRBJ2-4; d_gene: .
CDR3aa: CASREDGLGGAFF; CDR3nt: TGTGCCAGCAGAGAGGACGGCCTTGGGGGAGCTTTCTTT; abundance: .; v_gene: TRBV6-1; j_gene: TRBJ1-1; d_gene: .
CDR3aa: CASSYWLGGQPYGYTF; CDR3nt: TGTGCCAGCAGTTACTGGCTCGGCGGGCAACCCTATGGCTACACCTTC; abundance: .; v_gene: TRBV6-5; j_gene: TRBJ1-2; d_gene: .
CDR3aa: CASSLTQLALHGNEQFF; CDR3nt: TGTGCCAGCAGCCTCACCCAACTAGCGCTACATGGAAATGAGCAGTTCTTC; abundance: few; v_gene: TRBV7-9; j_gene: TRBJ2-1; d_gene: TRBD2
CDR3aa: CASSLATGLTNEQYF; CDR3nt: TGTGCCAGCAGCTTAGCAACAGGGTTAACTAACGAGCAGTACTTC; abundance: .; v_gene: TRBV7-2; j_gene: TRBJ2-7; d_gene: .
CDR3aa: CASSVEGTATGELFF; CDR3nt: TGTGCCAGCAGCGTAGAAGGGACAGCCACCGGGGAGCTGTTTTTT; abundance: .; v_gene: TRBV9; j_gene: TRBJ2-2; d_gene: TRBD1
CDR3aa: CASISSGANVLTF; CDR3nt: TGTGCCAGCATCAGCAGTGGGGCCAACGTCCTGACTTTC; abundance: .; v_gene: TRBV11-2; j_gene: TRBJ2-6; d_gene: .
CDR3aa: CAIRPGGFTEAFF; CDR3nt: TGTGCCATCAGACCAGGGGGCTTTACTGAAGCTTTCTTT; abundance: .; v_gene: TRBV10-3; j_gene: TRBJ1-1; d_gene: TRBD1
CDR3aa: CASSPSTPNTEAFF; CDR3nt: TGTGCCAGCAGCCCGTCGACACCCAACACTGAAGCTTTCTTT; abundance: .; v_gene: TRBV7-6; j_gene: TRBJ1-1; d_gene: .
CDR3aa: CASRRSQASGNTIYF; CDR3nt: TGTGCCAGCAGACGATCCCAGGCTAGTGGAAACACCATATATTTT; abundance: .; v_gene: TRBV7-9; j_gene: TRBJ1-3; d_gene: .
CDR3aa: CASSQTSDEQFF; CDR3nt: TGCGCCAGCAGCCAAACTAGTGATGAGCAGTTCTTC; abundance: .; v_gene: TRBV4-1; j_gene: TRBJ2-1; d_gene: .
CDR3aa: CASRDREDTEAFF; CDR3nt: TGCGCCAGCAGGGACAGGGAAGACACTGAAGCTTTCTTT; abundance: .; v_gene: TRBV10-1; j_gene: TRBJ1-1; d_gene: TRBD1
CDR3aa: CASSEASWGLYGGYTF; CDR3nt: TGTGCCAGCAGTGAAGCCTCGTGGGGCCTCTATGGTGGCTACACCTTC; abundance: once; v_gene: TRBV6-1; j_gene: TRBJ1-2; d_gene: .
CDR3aa: CASSLVPEGYTGELFF; CDR3nt: TGTGCCAGCAGCTTAGTTCCGGAAGGGTACACCGGGGAGCTGTTTTTT; abundance: .; v_gene: TRBV7-6; j_gene: TRBJ2-2; d_gene: .
CDR3aa: CASSSRASNQPQHF; CDR3nt: TGTGCCAGCAGCTCCCGGGCCTCTAATCAGCCCCAGCATTTT; abundance: .; v_gene: TRBV13; j_gene: TRBJ1-5; d_gene: .
CDR3aa: CASSGGRGIYGYTF; CDR3nt: TGTGCCAGCAGTGGGGGGCGCGGAATCTATGGCTACACCTTC; abundance: .; v_gene: TRBV2; j_gene: TRBJ1-2; d_gene: .
CDR3aa: CASSDRVRDSPLHF; CDR3nt: TGTGCCAGCAGCGACAGGGTTAGGGATTCACCCCTCCACTTT; abundance: few; v_gene: TRBV6-1; j_gene: TRBJ1-6; d_gene: TRBD1
CDR3aa: CASSLVRITDTQYF; CDR3nt: TGTGCCAGCAGCTTGGTTAGGATCACAGATACGCAGTATTTT; abundance: .; v_gene: TRBV5-5; j_gene: TRBJ2-3; d_gene: .
CDR3aa: CASSSIRRGPGTSGEPYEQYF; CDR3nt: TGTGCCAGCAGCTCAATACGCCGGGGGCCTGGGACTAGCGGGGAGCCCTACGAGCAGTACTTC; abundance: .; v_gene: TRBV7-6; j_gene: TRBJ2-7; d_gene: TRBD2
CDR3aa: CASSPSSSGTSYEQYF; CDR3nt: TGTGCCAGCTCACCAAGTTCTAGCGGGACATCCTACGAGCAGTACTTC; abundance: .; v_gene: TRBV18; j_gene: TRBJ2-7; d_gene: TRBD2
CDR3aa: CASSEATNYGYTF; CDR3nt: TGTGCCAGCAGTGAAGCGACGAACTATGGCTACACCTTC; abundance: .; v_gene: TRBV2; j_gene: TRBJ1-2; d_gene: .
CDR3aa: CASSPGKGLAYEQYF; CDR3nt: TGTGCCAGCTCACCGGGCAAAGGACTAGCCTACGAGCAGTACTTC; abundance: once; v_gene: TRBV18; j_gene: TRBJ2-7; d_gene: TRBD2
CDR3aa: CASSVGERAWGSAEAFF; CDR3nt: TGTGCCAGCAGCGTAGGGGAAAGGGCGTGGGGAAGCGCTGAAGCTTTCTTT; abundance: .; v_gene: TRBV9; j_gene: TRBJ1-1; d_gene: .
CDR3aa: CASSLGRVNEKLFF; CDR3nt: TGTGCCAGCAGCTTGGGCAGGGTGAATGAAAAACTGTTTTTT; abundance: .; v_gene: TRBV5-6; j_gene: TRBJ1-4; d_gene: .
CDR3aa: CASSISSGGAETQYF; CDR3nt: TGTGCCAGTAGTATCAGTAGCGGGGGGGCGGAGACCCAGTACTTC; abundance: .; v_gene: TRBV19; j_gene: TRBJ2-5; d_gene: TRBD2
CDR3aa: CASSPPSEAFF; CDR3nt: TGTGCCAGCAGCCCCCCTTCTGAAGCTTTCTTT; abundance: .; v_gene: TRBV9; j_gene: TRBJ1-1; d_gene: .
CDR3aa: CASSITDDRDGYTF; CDR3nt: TGTGCCAGTAGTATAACGGATGACAGGGACGGCTACACCTTC; abundance: .; v_gene: TRBV19; j_gene: TRBJ1-2; d_gene: TRBD1
CDR3aa: CASSRRGGDFYGYTF; CDR3nt: TGTGCCAGCAGCCGAAGGGGCGGGGATTTCTATGGCTACACCTTC; abundance: .; v_gene: TRBV7-3; j_gene: TRBJ1-2; d_gene: .
CDR3aa: CASSPAGGREQFF; CDR3nt: TGTGCCAGCTCACCAGCGGGGGGGCGTGAGCAGTTCTTC; abundance: .; v_gene: TRBV18; j_gene: TRBJ2-1; d_gene: TRBD2
CDR3aa: CASSLLANYQETQYF; CDR3nt: TGTGCCAGCAGCCTCTTGGCGAACTACCAAGAGACCCAGTACTTC; abundance: once; v_gene: TRBV7-6; j_gene: TRBJ2-5; d_gene: .
CDR3aa: CASSVLAGTDTQYF; CDR3nt: TGTGCCAGCAGCGTCCTAGCGGGCACAGATACGCAGTATTTT; abundance: .; v_gene: TRBV9; j_gene: TRBJ2-3; d_gene: TRBD2